This T cell receptor (beta chain) stems from a study of CD8+CD57+ T cells in acquired aplastic anemia. Study-level background: Sorted CD4+ plus CD8+ cells gave DNA averaging roughly 3 ug.

Overall study findings and caveats: Found in both controls and patients were around 29 CD8+ CDR3 sequences. Controls and patients did not differ significantly in CD8+ Simpson's diversity.

Template material for TCR beta VDJ and CDR3 profiling consisted of genomic DNA. TCRdb ran MiXCR on the reads and lists one entry per CDR3 protein. The table records some 150,000 distinct CDR3 sequences, about two thirds of them present only once. Sequencing was done on patients that had shown CD8+CD57+ cell expansion by flow cytometry. A severe acquired aplastic anemia diagnosis applied to all patients. Details on this clonotype: What it binds is not known.

J gave up 10 bases and V 4 bases, and 10 bases lay outside the gene matches. Germline loops: CDR1 SGHRS, CDR2 YFSETQ. The CDR3 has 14 amino acids. The chain is built from TRBV5-1 and TRBJ2-1; 8 nucleotides match TRBD1. What was sequenced was sorted CD4+, CD8+, or CD8+CD57+ T cells (not recorded which) from PBMCs. The clonotype originates from a human donor with aplastic anemia. The CDR3 spells CASSKGQGVGEQFF. The CDR3 DNA is TGCGCCAGCAGCAAAGGACAGGGTGTCGGGGAGCAGTTCTTC.